This TCR beta chain was identified in a study of blood T cell repertoires in COVID-19. In the study overall: Acute-phase and convalescent COVID-19 samples originated in the United States, Italy and Spain. PBMCs, B-cell-depleted T cells, or T cells were the source of the cDNA or gDNA that made up the material.

The Seattle site enrolled patients during active infection and followed them longitudinally. The V gene's germline CDR1 is DFQATT and CDR2 SNEGSKA (reference sequence). CDR3 size: 16 residues. J was trimmed by 3 bases and V by 3 bases; bases with no gene match: 9. The authors' processing: Estimates of nucleated cell counts were drawn from the amplification of reference gene primers. The assay was immunoSEQ multiplex PCR, and TCRdb's table has in-frame clones only and misses some. The V and J calls and the clone size are those of that table, but D and trimming were determined from the DNA. The data show about 160,000 clones, with around 90% seen just once and under 0.65% held by the top ten. The count of this clone is one.

This TCR was sampled from a man in his fifties or sixties with COVID-19, enrolled during active disease. The chain employs TRBV20-1 and TRBJ2-2; 8 bases match TRBD2. Sequencing was carried out using peripheral blood. CDR3 in DNA: TGCAGTGCTAGTCCCATCGGGGGGGCGCACACCGGGGAGCTGTTTTTT. It encodes CSASPIGGAHTGELFF.